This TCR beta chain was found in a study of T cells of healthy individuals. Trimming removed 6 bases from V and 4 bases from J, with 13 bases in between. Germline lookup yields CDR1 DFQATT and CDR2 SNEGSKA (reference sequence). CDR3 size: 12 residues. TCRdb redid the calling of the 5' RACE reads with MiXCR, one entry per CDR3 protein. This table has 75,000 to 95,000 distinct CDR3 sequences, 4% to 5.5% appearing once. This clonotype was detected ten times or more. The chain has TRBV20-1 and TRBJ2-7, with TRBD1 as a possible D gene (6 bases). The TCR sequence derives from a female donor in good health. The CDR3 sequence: CSADRQSYEQYF. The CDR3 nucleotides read TGCAGTGCCGACAGGCAATCTTACGAGCAGTACTTC.